The next 18 T cell receptor beta chains were all read from a single sample in a study of T-cell memory formation after mild COVID-19. In TCRdb, the 5' RACE reads were re-called with MiXCR into one record per CDR3 protein. The repertoire has more than 450,000 distinct CDR3 sequences, about a sixth of them found once; the top ten carry approximately 12%. Specimen: PBMCs or a T cell subset sorted from them (not recorded which). The receptors were gathered from an adult woman who had mild COVID-19 (a few samples of this study predate the infection). Cell type and time point are not known.

The chain recombines TRBV12-3 or TRBV12-4 with TRBJ1-1, with TRBD1 as a possible D gene (5 bases). The ends were cut back, 4 bases at V and 0 bases at J, with 15 bases in the middle. CDR3 length: 16 residues. CDR3 nucleotides: TGTGCCAGCAGTTCACAGCAGGGTAATATGAACACTGAAGCTTTCTTT. Protein: CASSSQQGNMNTEAFF.

V usage is TRBV27 and J usage is TRBJ2-3; 9 positions match TRBD2. Germline V gene lookup returns CDR1 MNHEY and CDR2 SMNVEV (reference sequence). Losses at the gene ends were 5 bases for V and 2 bases for J; bases not matched to a gene: 11. The CDR3 loop spans 17 amino acids. The CDR3 DNA sequence: TGTGCCAGCAGTCCCCCCGGCGGGGGGGACTACACAGATACGCAGTATTTT. It yields the protein CASSPPGGGDYTDTQYF.

The chain employs TRBV12-3 or TRBV12-4 and TRBJ1-2; D possibly corresponds to TRBD1 (5 bases). V lost 6 bases and J 9 bases, leaving 14 bases between the germline ends. The CDR3 has 12 amino acids. CDR3 sequence reads: CASREGVLSYTF. The DNA for the CDR3 is TGTGCCAGCAGGGAAGGGGTTTTGAGCTACACCTTC.

This clonotype turned up a few times. The V and J genes are TRBV7-6 and TRBJ2-1, with D perhaps matching TRBD1 or TRBD2 (5 bases each). This CDR3 has 17 residues. Germline values: CDR1 SGHVS, CDR2 FNYEAQ. Trimming took off 7 bases at V and 0 bases at J, with 19 bases between the two ends. The CDR3 loop reads CASTRRGAVSSYNEQFF. The CDR3 DNA follows: TGTGCCAGCACCCGCCGAGGGGCGGTAAGCTCCTACAATGAGCAGTTCTTC.

The chain joins TRBV5-1 to TRBJ2-5, with 10 bases that match TRBD1. The CDR3 loop spans 14 amino acids. The V segment lost 4 bases and the J segment 4 bases; nucleotides outside the gene matches: 4. Germline CDR1 is SGHRS and CDR2 is YFSETQ. The CDR3 protein is CASSQGQGGETQYF. The CDR3 nucleotides are TGCGCCAGCAGCCAAGGACAGGGGGGAGAGACCCAGTACTTC.

This clonotype has more than one count but fewer than ten. The CDR3 nucleotides are TGCAGTGCTAGATCCTCTACAGGGTCCGGGGCCAACGTCCTGACTTTC. Protein: CSARSSTGSGANVLTF. The J gene is TRBJ2-6, the V gene TRBV20-1; perhaps TRBD1 as D (6 bases). Trimming left V 2 bases short and J 4 bases short, with 15 bases between. CDR1 is DFQATT and CDR2 is SNEGSKA in the germline V gene (reference sequence). The CDR3 consists of 16 residues.

The rearrangement links TRBV29-1 to TRBJ2-5; possibly TRBD1 or TRBD2 for D (5 bases each). Trimming left V 3 bases short and J 2 bases short, with 22 bases between. The CDR3 consists of 17 residues. Germline V gene data show CDR1 as SQVTM and CDR2 as ANQGSEA. The CDR3 reads CSVDNPRDHQDQETQYF. The CDR3 bases are TGCAGCGTTGACAATCCCCGGGACCACCAGGATCAAGAGACCCAGTACTTC.

V gene TRBV12-3 or TRBV12-4 combines with J gene TRBJ2-3, with TRBD2 matching 11 bases. V gave up 10 bases and J gave up 2 bases; unmatched junction bases: 17. The CDR3 is 18 residues long. For the CDR3, the DNA is TGTGCCACCTCGGGGGGTAGCGGGAGGGCCCTCCCCACAGATACGCAGTATTTT. Protein: CATSGGSGRALPTDTQYF.

This clonotype turned up a few times. The DNA for the CDR3 is TGCAGTGCTAGGAGGGCGGGAGTTGCTAACGAGCAGTACTTC. Its translation is CSARRAGVANEQYF. The rearrangement links TRBV20-1 to TRBJ2-7; TRBD2 agrees at 7 bases. The junction had 10 bases not matched to a gene; V was cut back by 3 bases and J by 5 bases. This CDR3 comprises 14 residues. CDR1 DFQATT and CDR2 SNEGSKA come from the germline V gene (reference sequence).

The rearrangement uses TRBV7-9 and TRBJ2-3; D call uncertain. This CDR3 is built from 15 residues. Germline-derived CDR1 and CDR2 are SEHNR and FQNEAQ (reference sequence). Trimming pared 1 base from V and 7 bases from J, leaving 15 bases between. CDR3 nucleotide sequence: TGTGCCAGCAGCTTAGAGGCCAAGGTTCGGCATACGCAGTATTTT. It encodes CASSLEAKVRHTQYF. Supplemented by reference TRBV7-9 and TRBJ2-3, the full variable domain reads DTGVSQNPRHKITKRGQNVTFRCDPISEHNRLYWYRQTLGQGPEFLTYFQNEAQLEKSRLLSDRFSAERPKGSFSTLEIQRTEQGDSAMYLCASSLEAKVRHTQYFGPGTRLTVL.

This clonotype has just a few counts. The V and J genes are TRBV6-1 and TRBJ2-1, with D possibly matching TRBD1 (6 bases). The CDR3 spans 15 residues. V dropped 6 bases and J dropped 2 bases, with 14 bases sitting between them. CDR1 and CDR2 (germline): MNHNS, SASEGT. The CDR3 DNA reads as TGTGCCAGCAGCCGGGACACCTCGGCCTACAATGAGCAGTTCTTC. Translated: CASSRDTSAYNEQFF.

This clonotype was found a few times. The CDR3, as DNA: TGTGCCAGCAGTTTAGCCCGGGACCAGCCCCAGCATTTT. This gives the protein CASSLARDQPQHF. The V gene is TRBV12-3 or TRBV12-4, the J gene TRBJ1-5, with D maybe TRBD1 (5 bases). The CDR3 is made up of 13 amino acids. V dropped 0 bases and J dropped 7 bases, with 7 bases sitting between them.

The table lists this clonotype with a few counts. This chain connects TRBV12-3 or TRBV12-4 to TRBJ1-1, with D unresolved. V dropped 8 bases and J dropped 7 bases, with 14 bases sitting between them. The CDR3 covers 12 residues. The CDR3 protein is CASHGSLNEAFF. The CDR3 nucleotides are TGTGCCAGCCACGGCAGTTTAAATGAAGCTTTCTTT.

The chain joins TRBV19 to TRBJ1-1; a possible D gene is TRBD1 (5 bases). The germline gives CDR1 LNHDA, CDR2 SQIVND (reference sequence). The length of the CDR3 is 16 residues. Trimming stripped 3 bases from V and 1 base from J, with 15 bases between. The CDR3 here is CASSISAGSRNTEAFF. DNA for the CDR3: TGTGCCAGTAGTATTTCGGCAGGGTCACGGAACACTGAAGCTTTCTTT.

This chain links TRBV7-3 with TRBJ1-2; D gene ambiguous. Germline assignment: CDR1 SGHTA and CDR2 FQGTGA. The CDR3 runs 14 residues. Trimming removed 5 bases from V and 8 bases from J, with 18 bases in between. The CDR3 region has the DNA TGTGCCAGCAGCCTTGGGTCAGGATATGAAGGCTACACCTTC. Protein sequence: CASSLGSGYEGYTF.

This clonotype has just a few counts. The chain couples TRBV29-1 to TRBJ1-5, with 9 positions matching TRBD1. This CDR3 spans 12 amino acids. With V trimmed by 7 bases and J by 5 bases, 3 bases remained unmatched. Germline V lookup: CDR1 SQVTM, CDR2 ANQGSEA. The CDR3 is CSAGQGYQPQHF. The CDR3 DNA is TGCAGCGCGGGACAGGGTTATCAGCCCCAGCATTTT.

This clonotype has a handful of counts. The rearrangement joins TRBV4-2 to TRBJ2-7, with 11 bases matching TRBD1. The J segment lost 3 bases and the V segment lost 0 bases, leaving 4 bases of the junction unmatched. CDR1 and CDR2 from the germline V gene are LGHNA and YNFKEQ. The length of the CDR3 is 16 residues. CDR3 sequence reads: CASSQDEGTGGYEQYF. DNA for the CDR3: TGTGCCAGCAGCCAAGATGAGGGGACAGGGGGCTACGAGCAGTACTTC.

This sequence joins TRBV3-1 and TRBJ2-1; TRBD1 matches 8 bases. The CDR3 sequence is 15 residues long. CDR1 and CDR2 from the germline V gene are LGHDT and YNNKEL (reference sequence). Germline trimming cut 3 bases from V and 5 bases from J; bases unmatched to any gene: 6. CDR3 residues: CASSHGQGAHNEQFF. CDR3 bases: TGTGCCAGCAGCCATGGGCAGGGGGCCCACAATGAGCAGTTCTTC.